One sample yielded the 29 T cell receptor beta chains listed below, sequenced in a study of cytomegalovirus exposure and HLA in healthy donors (dated by TCRdb to 2015 to 2018). Libraries came from the immunoSEQ multiplex PCR assay. A mixture of 60 forward primers for TCR Vbeta segments and 13 reverse primers for TCR Jbeta segments was used in the multiplex PCR. TCRdb carries this immuneACCESS record with in-frame sequences only. Its versions omit some clonotypes, under half of them owing to an unresolved V gene in the studies checked, with the rest unexplained. The sample data list approximately 130,000 clones, and 79% of these were observed just once. About 1.1% of the sample lies in the top ten. What was sequenced was PBMCs. Every receptor here comes from a male donor in good health and CMV-seronegative.

The CDR3 DNA reads TGTGCCAGCAGTCCTCGGGACAATTTCGTGACCCAGCATTTT. Translation: CASSPRDNFVTQHF. J is TRBJ1-5 and V is TRBV27; D may be TRBD1 (6 bases). The CDR3 spans 14 residues. Looked up from germline, CDR1 is MNHEY and CDR2 is SMNVEV (reference sequence). The V gene lost 5 bases and the J gene lost 11 bases, with 19 bases spanning the gap.

The chain links TRBV6-5 to TRBJ2-1; maybe TRBD1 (6 bases). With 8 bases removed from V and 3 bases from J, the gap between germline ends came to 14 bases. The CDR3 has 14 amino acids. Per the germline V gene, CDR1 is MNHEY and CDR2 is SVGAGI. The CDR3 nucleotides read TGTGCCAGCTCATACAACAGGGTCTACAATGAGCAGTTCTTC. Translating gives CASSYNRVYNEQFF.

The chain links TRBV30 to TRBJ1-1, with D possibly TRBD1 on 6 matching bases. Germline values: CDR1 GTSNPN, CDR2 SVGIG (reference sequence). CDR3 length: 13 residues. The V gene lost 0 bases and the J gene lost 5 bases, with 10 bases spanning the gap. CDR3 nucleotide sequence: TGTGCCTGGAGTGTAACAGGGTGGACTGAAGCTTTCTTT. Residues: CAWSVTGWTEAFF.

This chain connects TRBV15 to TRBJ1-2, with D perhaps matching TRBD1 (5 bases). CDR3 length equals 15 residues. V was clipped by 0 bases and J by 3 bases, with 11 bases between them. Germline CDR1 is LNHNV and CDR2 is YYDKDF (reference sequence). In DNA, the CDR3 is TGTGCCACCAGCAGAGATTACCGGGACTACTATGGCTACACCTTC. Protein product: CATSRDYRDYYGYTF.

The chain carries TRBV7-9 and TRBJ1-2; TRBD1 aligns across 8 bases. Germline loops: CDR1 SEHNR, CDR2 FQNEAQ (reference sequence). The CDR3 is made up of 13 amino acids. The ends lost 4 bases at V and 8 bases at J; junction bases unmatched: 6. The CDR3 sequence: CASSYTGGAGYTF. In DNA form, the CDR3 reads TGTGCCAGCAGCTACACAGGGGGAGCCGGCTACACCTTC.

The chain joins TRBV11-1 to TRBJ2-7; 9 nucleotides match TRBD1. The CDR3 loop spans 16 amino acids. V lost 5 bases to trimming and J lost 2 bases; unmatched junction nucleotides: 10. Germline V gene sequence: CDR1 SGHAT, CDR2 FQDESV (reference sequence). The CDR3 region is CASSGKRGQGPYEQYF. The DNA of the CDR3 is TGTGCCAGCAGCGGGAAGAGGGGACAGGGCCCCTACGAGCAGTACTTC.

J is TRBJ2-7 and V is TRBV9; the match to TRBD1 covers 10 bases. This CDR3 spans 16 amino acids. Germline-derived CDR1 and CDR2 are SGDLS and YYNGEE. Trimming cost V 2 bases and J 1 base; bases outside gene matches: 6. CDR3 sequence (DNA): TGTGCCAGCAGCGTTGGGACAGGGGAGATATCCTACGAGCAGTACTTC. Its translation: CASSVGTGEISYEQYF.

The chain has TRBV13 and TRBJ2-7; possible D gene TRBD2, 5 bases. This CDR3 spans 13 amino acids. Trimming left V 5 bases short and J 7 bases short, with 15 bases between. CDR1 is PRHDT, CDR2 FYEKMQ, per germline (reference sequence). The CDR3 sequence is CASSRGGFGEQYF. CDR3 nucleotides: TGTGCCAGCAGCCGCGGAGGTTTCGGGGAGCAGTACTTC. The complete variable domain, with remaining parts taken from reference TRBV13 and TRBJ2-7, reads AAGVIQSPRHLIKEKRETATLKCYPIPRHDTVYWYQQGPGQDPQFLISFYEKMQSDKGSIPDRFSAQQFSDYHSELNMSSLELGDSALYFCASSRGGFGEQYFGPGTRLTVT.

The gene calls are TRBV27 and TRBJ1-3, with 8 bases aligning to TRBD1. V lost 6 bases, J lost 2 bases, and 6 bases stayed unmatched. The CDR3 extends over 15 amino acids. The germline gives CDR1 MNHEY, CDR2 SMNVEV (reference sequence). Here the CDR3 reads CASRSQGATGNTIYF. CDR3 DNA sequence: TGTGCCAGCAGATCCCAGGGGGCGACTGGAAACACCATATATTTT.

The CDR3 region has the DNA TGTGCCAGTAGCCGACAGGCCAGCTCCTACAATGAGCAGTTCTTC. Its protein is CASSRQASSYNEQFF. This chain links TRBV19 with TRBJ2-1, with a possible D match to TRBD1 (6 bases). The CDR3 length is 15 residues. From germline, CDR1 is LNHDA and CDR2 SQIVND (reference sequence). V lost 6 bases and J 0 bases, leaving 12 bases between the germline ends.

The gene calls are TRBV6-5 and TRBJ2-3; 10 bases match TRBD2. CDR3 size: 15 residues. The V segment lost 2 bases and the J segment 4 bases; nucleotides outside the gene matches: 3. Per germline, CDR1 MNHEY and CDR2 SVGAGI. Here the CDR3 DNA reads TGTGCCAGCAGTTACGGGACTAGCGAGGCAGATACGCAGTATTTT. The encoded protein is CASSYGTSEADTQYF.

The gene calls are TRBV6-5 and TRBJ1-5; D is possibly TRBD1 (6 bases). Trimming removed 6 bases at V and 0 bases at J, with 12 bases between. This CDR3 comprises 15 residues. In germline, CDR1 is MNHEY, CDR2 SVGAGI. CDR3 protein: CASRQVRGSNQPQHF. The DNA for the CDR3 is TGTGCCAGCAGGCAGGTCAGGGGTAGCAATCAGCCCCAGCATTTT.

The chain has TRBV4-2 and TRBJ1-5, with 8 bases fitting TRBD1. Germline V lookup: CDR1 LGHNA, CDR2 YNFKEQ. Trimming at V came to 0 bases and at J to 5 bases, leaving 6 bases not matched to a gene. This CDR3 contains 16 residues. The CDR3 region has the DNA TGTGCCAGCAGCCAAGAGTTAGGACAGGGCTATCAGCCCCAGCATTTT. Residues: CASSQELGQGYQPQHF.

The CDR3 DNA reads TGTGCCAGCAGTTACTCGACAGCTGGAAACACCATATATTTT. This codes for CASSYSTAGNTIYF. The V call is TRBV6-5, the J call TRBJ1-3, with a possible D match to TRBD1 (5 bases). V was trimmed by 0 bases and J by 2 bases, leaving 5 bases between them. The CDR3 length is 14 residues. CDR1 is MNHEY, CDR2 SVGAGI, per germline.

V is TRBV19 and J is TRBJ2-5, with TRBD2 matching over 11 bases. This CDR3 contains 15 residues. CDR1 is LNHDA, CDR2 SQIVND, per germline (reference sequence). The junction had 4 bases not matched to a gene; V was cut back by 5 bases and J by 2 bases. CDR3 nucleotide sequence: TGTGCCAGTAGTCCCAGACTAGCGGGGCAAGAGACCCAGTACTTC. It encodes CASSPRLAGQETQYF.

The chain uses TRBV7-9 and TRBJ1-2, with unresolved D. V lost 2 bases to trimming and J lost 0 bases, with 4 bases between them. CDR3 size: 13 residues. Germline values: CDR1 SEHNR, CDR2 FQNEAQ (reference sequence). This CDR3 reads CASSLQANYGYTF. In DNA, the CDR3 is TGTGCCAGCAGCTTACAGGCTAACTATGGCTACACCTTC.

The chain employs TRBV11-2 and TRBJ2-4; TRBD1 aligns across 7 bases. Per the germline V gene, CDR1 is SGHAT and CDR2 is FQNNGV. This CDR3 is built from 13 residues. With 4 bases clipped from V and 7 bases from J, the junction kept 4 bases outside the gene matches. DNA for the CDR3: TGTGCCAGCAGCTCAGACAGGGTTAACATTCAGTACTTC. Translation gives CASSSDRVNIQYF.

This clone was observed a few times. Compared with germline, one end of the junction differs, possibly owing to a read error. This chain joins TRBV7-7 and TRBJ2-1; maybe TRBD2 (6 bases). CDR3 length: 13 amino acids. Germline CDR1 and CDR2: SSHAT and FNYEAQ (reference sequence). Here the CDR3 DNA reads TGTGCTAGCAGCTCGTGGGAGGCCAATGAGCAGTTCTTC. Amino acids: CASSSWEANEQFF. Based on the CDR3 plus reference TRBV7-7 and TRBJ2-1, the full variable domain is GAGVSQSPRYKVTKRGQDVTLRCDPISSHATLYWYQQALGQGPEFLTYFNYEAQPDKSGLPSDRFSAERPEGSISTLTIQRTEQRDSAMYRCASSSWEANEQFFGPGTRLTVL.

V usage is TRBV2 and J usage is TRBJ2-1, with TRBD2 matching over 12 bases. V shed 8 bases and J 9 bases; nucleotides not matched to a gene: 8. Looked up from germline, CDR1 is SNHLY and CDR2 is FYNNEI. The CDR3 has 14 residues. The CDR3 DNA reads TGTGCCAGCGCGTCTAGCGGGGGGGGTAGTGAGCAGTTCTTC. Protein sequence: CASASSGGGSEQFF.

This clone came up once. The gene calls are TRBV11-2 and TRBJ2-3, with D uncertain. CDR1 and CDR2 (germline): SGHAT, FQNNGV. V was trimmed by 0 bases and J by 4 bases, leaving 11 bases between them. This CDR3 is 15 amino acids long. CDR3 loop: CASSLEFQRSDTQYF. DNA for the CDR3: TGTGCCAGCAGCTTAGAGTTCCAACGGTCAGATACGCAGTATTTT. Full variable domain (rest looked up from reference TRBV11-2 and TRBJ2-3): EAGVAQSPRYKIIEKRQSVAFWCNPISGHATLYWYQQILGQGPKLLIQFQNNGVVDDSQLPKDRFSAERLKGVDSTLKIQPAKLEDSAVYLCASSLEFQRSDTQYFGPGTRLTVL.

This rearrangement joins TRBV6-5 to TRBJ2-1; TRBD2 agrees at 11 bases. The length of the CDR3 is 16 residues. V was clipped by 4 bases and J by 4 bases; unmatched bases: 6. Germline V gene lookup returns CDR1 MNHEY and CDR2 SVGAGI. The CDR3 here is CASSSTSGGAYNEQFF. The CDR3 bases are TGTGCCAGCAGTTCCACTAGCGGGGGCGCGTACAATGAGCAGTTCTTC.

CDR3 loop: CASSKQGGEKLFF. CDR3 sequence (DNA): TGTGCCAGCAGCAAACAGGGTGGGGAAAAACTGTTTTTT. The chain links TRBV21-1 to TRBJ1-4; TRBD1 reflects the table's D call only, with no check against the DNA. TRBV21-1 is annotated as a pseudogene. The CDR3 runs 13 residues.

The V call is TRBV19, the J call TRBJ1-2, with TRBD1 matching 7 bases. V lost 6 bases, J lost 5 bases, and 12 bases stayed unmatched. The germline CDR1 and CDR2 sequences are LNHDA and SQIVND (reference sequence). This CDR3 comprises 15 residues. The CDR3: CASRGAHRGGYGYTF. Here the CDR3 DNA reads TGTGCCAGTAGAGGGGCCCACAGGGGTGGTTATGGCTACACCTTC.

The chain joins TRBV5-6 to TRBJ2-5; the match to TRBD1 covers 9 bases. This CDR3 is built from 15 residues. Germline values: CDR1 SGHDT, CDR2 YYEEEE. After removal of 3 bases from V and 5 bases from J, the junction contained 8 bases not matched to a gene. The CDR3, as DNA: TGTGCCAGCAGCTCTACACAGGGGGCGCGGGAGACCCAGTACTTC. It translates to CASSSTQGARETQYF. The full variable domain, its missing parts supplied by reference TRBV5-6 and TRBJ2-5, is DAGVTQSPTHLIKTRGQQVTLRCSPKSGHDTVSWYQQALGQGPQFIFQYYEEEERQRGNFPDRFSGHQFPNYSSELNVNALLLGDSALYLCASSSTQGARETQYFGPGTRLLVL.

On this clone: Other DNA sequences in this specimen translate into the identical CDR3. V usage is TRBV9 and J usage is TRBJ2-5, with TRBD2 as a possible D gene (7 bases). The V end was cut by 2 bases, the J end by 2 bases, with 10 bases between. Germline V CDR1 and CDR2: SGDLS, YYNGEE. This CDR3 has 14 residues. The CDR3 region has the DNA TGTGCCAGCAGCGTGGGAGGGGGGCAAGAGACCCAGTACTTC. This translates into CASSVGGGQETQYF.

This clone was recorded only once. The chain recombines TRBV5-1 with TRBJ2-5; 11 bases match TRBD2. The V and J ends lost 4 bases and 3 bases, in that order; junction bases with no gene match: 5. CDR3 length equals 15 residues. From germline, CDR1 is SGHRS and CDR2 YFSETQ. CDR3: CASSKLTSGEETQYF. CDR3 sequence (DNA): TGCGCCAGCAGCAAGTTGACTAGCGGGGAAGAGACCCAGTACTTC.

This clone was counted once. The chain employs TRBV18 and TRBJ2-2; the D gene is possibly TRBD1 (6 bases). The CDR3 has 14 amino acids. V lost 4 bases, J lost 2 bases, and 8 bases lay in between. Germline V gives CDR1 KGHSH, CDR2 LQKENI. Here the CDR3 reads CASSRQENTGELFF. The CDR3 nucleotides are TGTGCCAGCTCACGACAGGAAAACACCGGGGAGCTGTTTTTT.

A few counts support this clone. V is TRBV2 and J is TRBJ2-4; 8 bases fit TRBD1. V shed 7 bases and J 3 bases; nucleotides not matched to a gene: 5. Germline loops: CDR1 SNHLY, CDR2 FYNNEI. The CDR3 runs to 14 residues. The CDR3 DNA follows: TGTGCCAGCATGACCGGGACAGGCAAAAACATTCAGTACTTC. Its protein is CASMTGTGKNIQYF.

The V gene is TRBV7-9, the J gene TRBJ2-2, with no clear D. This CDR3 is built from 12 residues. Germline assignment: CDR1 SEHNR and CDR2 FQNEAQ (reference sequence). V shed 3 bases and J shed 6 bases, with 5 bases lying between them. The CDR3: CASSFSSGELFF. The CDR3 DNA reads TGTGCCAGCAGCTTTTCCTCCGGGGAGCTGTTTTTT. Complete variable domain (other parts from reference TRBV7-9 and TRBJ2-2): DTGVSQNPRHKITKRGQNVTFRCDPISEHNRLYWYRQTLGQGPEFLTYFQNEAQLEKSRLLSDRFSAERPKGSFSTLEIQRTEQGDSAMYLCASSFSSGELFFGEGSRLTVL.